This passage covers 29 T cell receptor beta chains from one sample sequenced in a study of cytomegalovirus exposure and HLA in healthy donors. This table comes from immunoSEQ multiplex PCR, and its TCRdb copy is limited to in-frame clones, with some not included. The sample carries around 400,000 clones, 75% to 90% recorded once. The sequenced sample consisted of PBMCs. These receptors were taken from a woman aged 18 to 35 in good health and CMV-seronegative.

The chain carries TRBV7-6 and TRBJ2-3; TRBD1 agrees at 7 bases. The CDR3 contains 16 residues. V was pared by 5 bases and J by 0 bases, with 8 bases of the junction left unmatched. The germline V gene encodes CDR1 SGHVS and CDR2 FNYEAQ. The CDR3 sequence is CASSPGGKRSTDTQYF. DNA for the CDR3: TGTGCCAGCAGCCCAGGGGGAAAGAGAAGCACAGATACGCAGTATTTT.

V gene TRBV5-1 combines with J gene TRBJ2-7; D uncertain. CDR3 length: 16 amino acids. Trimming left V 1 base short and J 5 bases short, with 19 bases between. Looked up from germline, CDR1 is SGHRS and CDR2 is YFSETQ. CDR3 sequence reads: CASSLRGNRELDEQYF. CDR3 bases: TGCGCCAGCAGCTTGAGAGGAAACCGCGAGCTGGACGAGCAGTACTTC.

This rearrangement joins TRBV10-1 to TRBJ1-2; 8 bases align to TRBD1. Germline values: CDR1 WNHNN, CDR2 SYGVQD (reference sequence). The CDR3 sequence is 15 residues long. Trimming at V came to 6 bases and at J to 3 bases, leaving 9 bases not matched to a gene. In DNA, the CDR3 is TGCGCCAGCAGCCCCGGCCAGGGGGCGGACTATGGCTACACCTTC. Its translation: CASSPGQGADYGYTF.

This clone has a count of ten or more. The genes are TRBV5-6 and TRBJ2-7, with 9 bases that match TRBD2. The CDR3 contains 15 residues. CDR1 and CDR2 from the germline V gene are SGHDT and YYEEEE. J was trimmed by 3 bases and V by 4 bases; bases with no gene match: 8. This chain's CDR3 is CASSAFAGGNYEQYF. As DNA, the CDR3 is TGTGCCAGCAGCGCGTTTGCGGGGGGGAACTACGAGCAGTACTTC.

This chain uses TRBV11-2 with TRBJ2-2, with 10 bases that match TRBD2. This CDR3 has 16 residues. V trimming: 0 bases; J trimming: 8 bases; junction bases outside the gene matches: 6. Looked up from germline, CDR1 is SGHAT and CDR2 is FQNNGV. The CDR3 sequence: CASSLDLAGVSGELFF. DNA for the CDR3: TGTGCCAGCAGCTTAGACCTAGCGGGGGTATCGGGGGAGCTGTTTTTT. Full variable domain (remainder filled in from reference TRBV11-2 and TRBJ2-2): EAGVAQSPRYKIIEKRQSVAFWCNPISGHATLYWYQQILGQGPKLLIQFQNNGVVDDSQLPKDRFSAERLKGVDSTLKIQPAKLEDSAVYLCASSLDLAGVSGELFFGEGSRLTVL.

This clone has just a few counts. The chain is built from TRBV25-1 and TRBJ1-2; 7 bases agree with TRBD1. This CDR3 has 14 amino acids. Germline-derived CDR1 and CDR2 are MGHDK and SYGVNS. Trimming took 4 bases from V and 7 from J; bases not matched to a gene: 9. The CDR3 sequence is CASSGRQGGGGYTF. The CDR3 coding sequence is TGTGCCAGCAGTGGGCGACAGGGAGGCGGTGGCTACACCTTC.

CDR3 amino acids: CASSLAGTGWFQPQHF. DNA for the CDR3: TGTGCCAGCAGTTTAGCCGGGACAGGGTGGTTTCAGCCCCAGCATTTT. This chain uses TRBV28 with TRBJ1-5, with 9 bases fitting TRBD1. The V gene end was trimmed by 2 bases and the J gene end by 6 bases; junction bases not matched to a gene: 8. Germline assignment: CDR1 MDHEN and CDR2 SYDVKM. The CDR3 is made up of 16 amino acids.

The chain joins TRBV5-4 to TRBJ1-2; D may be TRBD1 (6 bases). Germline-derived CDR1 and CDR2 are SGHNT and YYREEE (reference sequence). The germline V and J ends were trimmed by 2 bases and 3 bases, with 17 bases remaining between them. This CDR3 has 16 residues. CDR3 in DNA: TGTGCCAGCAGCTTTGGGGGGGCAGCATCCCACTATGGCTACACCTTC. Amino acid sequence: CASSFGGAASHYGYTF.

The genes are TRBV4-1 and TRBJ2-5; 9 positions match TRBD2. Germline V gives CDR1 MGHRA, CDR2 YSYEKL. CDR3 length: 15 residues. Germline trimming cut 3 bases from V and 6 bases from J; bases unmatched to any gene: 8. CDR3 bases: TGCGCCAGCAGCCAGGATACAGGGACTAGCCAGACCCAGTACTTC. Translated: CASSQDTGTSQTQYF.

This clone was counted between two and nine times. The V gene is TRBV25-1, the J gene TRBJ2-3, with D perhaps matching TRBD2 (7 bases). V lost 6 bases and J 0 bases, leaving 16 bases between the germline ends. The CDR3 has 16 amino acids. The germline V gene has CDR1 MGHDK and CDR2 SYGVNS. This CDR3 is CASRGGQGWSTDTQYF. CDR3 in DNA: TGTGCCAGCAGGGGGGGGCAGGGGTGGAGCACAGATACGCAGTATTTT. Combining the CDR3 with reference TRBV25-1 and TRBJ2-3 gives the whole variable domain EADIYQTPRYLVIGTGKKITLECSQTMGHDKMYWYQQDPGMELHLIHYSYGVNSTEKGDLSSESTVSRIRTEHFPLTLESARPSHTSQYLCASRGGQGWSTDTQYFGPGTRLTVL.

V and J are TRBV16 and TRBJ1-2, with TRBD1 identical over 7 bases. Germline assignment: CDR1 KGHSY and CDR2 FQNENV. Trimming at V came to 3 bases and at J to 2 bases, leaving 6 bases not matched to a gene. The CDR3 consists of 15 residues. The CDR3 DNA reads as TGTGCCAGCAGCCACCTGACAGGGCGAAACTATGGCTACACCTTC. Its translation: CASSHLTGRNYGYTF.

The V gene is TRBV19, the J gene TRBJ2-7; D gene ambiguous. Per the germline V gene, CDR1 is LNHDA and CDR2 is SQIVND (reference sequence). CDR3 length equals 14 residues. V shed 1 base and J shed 0 bases, with 7 bases lying between them. The CDR3 protein is CASSIAGTSYEQYF. The DNA of the CDR3 is TGTGCCAGTAGTATAGCAGGAACCTCCTACGAGCAGTACTTC.

The chain employs TRBV21-1 and TRBJ1-3; the table assigns TRBD1, which was not confirmed against the DNA. TRBV21-1 constitutes a pseudogene. This CDR3 region has 19 residues. CDR3 sequence reads: CASSTGTGRGEDSGNTIYF. DNA for the CDR3: TGTGCCAGCAGCACCGGGACAGGGCGTGGAGAAGACTCTGGAAACACCATATATTTT.

The chain carries TRBV19 and TRBJ1-1, with D unclear. Germline V gives CDR1 LNHDA, CDR2 SQIVND (reference sequence). This CDR3 contains 12 residues. Trimming cost V 7 bases and J 1 base, with 7 bases left between them. The CDR3 nucleotides read TGTGCCAGTACCCAGGAGAACACTGAAGCTTTCTTT. It codes for CASTQENTEAFF.

This clone has a handful of counts. V gene TRBV2 combines with J gene TRBJ1-5; no clear D gene. CDR1 is SNHLY and CDR2 is FYNNEI in the germline V gene. Trimming pared 2 bases from V and 5 bases from J, leaving 10 bases between. This CDR3 has 14 amino acids. The CDR3 region has the DNA TGTGCCAGCAGTGAAACATCGGCGGATCAGCCCCAGCATTTT. This encodes CASSETSADQPQHF.

The chain's CDR3 is CASSFNGGFNEKLFF. The CDR3 region has the DNA TGCGCCAGCAGCTTCAATGGGGGCTTTAATGAAAAACTGTTTTTT. The chain is built from TRBV5-1 and TRBJ1-4; weak D call: TRBD1 (6 bases). Per germline, CDR1 SGHRS and CDR2 YFSETQ. Trimming stripped 2 bases from V and 4 bases from J, with 12 bases between. The CDR3 consists of 15 residues.

The chain has TRBV5-1 and TRBJ2-5, with a tentative D call TRBD2 (6 bases). This CDR3 contains 15 residues. Germline CDR1 reads SGHRS; CDR2 reads YFSETQ. V shed 0 bases and J shed 1 base, with 10 bases lying between them. The CDR3 nucleotides are TGCGCCAGCAGCTTGGGAACTAGCAGCCAAGAGACCCAGTACTTC. Protein product: CASSLGTSSQETQYF.

This clone was counted a single time. V usage is TRBV27 and J usage is TRBJ2-7, with TRBD1 matching 7 bases. The germline V gene encodes CDR1 MNHEY and CDR2 SMNVEV (reference sequence). Germline trimming cut 5 bases from V and 0 bases from J; bases unmatched to any gene: 7. The CDR3 loop spans 15 amino acids. The CDR3 is CASSLKTGSSYEQYF. The CDR3 coding sequence is TGTGCCAGCAGTCTAAAGACAGGGAGCTCCTACGAGCAGTACTTC.

The chain has TRBV15 and TRBJ2-3; D might be TRBD1 (6 bases). CDR1 is LNHNV and CDR2 is YYDKDF in the germline V gene (reference sequence). The CDR3 is 14 residues long. With 5 bases removed from V and 2 bases from J, the gap between germline ends came to 11 bases. The CDR3 DNA follows: TGTGCCACCAGCGCGAGGGGGAACACAGATACGCAGTATTTT. This translates into CATSARGNTDTQYF. Full variable domain (outside the CDR3, taken from reference TRBV15 and TRBJ2-3): DAMVIQNPRYQVTQFGKPVTLSCSQTLNHNVMYWYQQKSSQAPKLLFHYYDKDFNNEADTPDNFQSRRPNTSFCFLDIRSPGLGDTAMYLCATSARGNTDTQYFGPGTRLTVL.

The chain couples TRBV29-1 to TRBJ2-1, with 8 positions matching TRBD2. V lost 8 bases and J lost 6; bases outside the gene matches: 21. Looked up from germline, CDR1 is SQVTM and CDR2 is ANQGSEA. This CDR3 is built from 17 residues. For the CDR3, the DNA is TGCAGCTCCGAACCGAGCGGGAGTATAATTACCGGCAATGAGCAGTTCTTC. Amino acids: CSSEPSGSIITGNEQFF.

This clone appeared a few times. V and J are TRBV27 and TRBJ1-5; a weak D match, TRBD1 (6 bases). V was shortened by 5 bases and J by 4 bases, with 12 bases between the two germline ends. Germline V gene lookup returns CDR1 MNHEY and CDR2 SMNVEV (reference sequence). The CDR3 runs to 14 residues. CDR3 coding DNA: TGTGCCAGCAGTAACGGACAGAGTAATCAGCCCCAGCATTTT. It codes for CASSNGQSNQPQHF.

The V and J genes are TRBV7-9 and TRBJ2-3; 11 bases align to TRBD2. The CDR3 runs 19 residues. In germline, CDR1 is SEHNR, CDR2 FQNEAQ (reference sequence). V shed 4 bases, J shed 0 bases, and the junction held 12 bases outside the gene matches. The CDR3 DNA reads as TGTGCCAGCAGCTCTATAGGAAAGGGACTAGCGGATAGCACAGATACGCAGTATTTT. Translated, it gives CASSSIGKGLADSTDTQYF.

This chain joins TRBV19 and TRBJ2-3; 8 bases map to TRBD1. With 5 bases clipped from V and 6 bases from J, the junction kept 10 bases outside the gene matches. This CDR3 is built from 15 residues. Looked up from germline, CDR1 is LNHDA and CDR2 is SQIVND (reference sequence). CDR3 sequence: CASSDPGGVEDTQYF. For the CDR3, the DNA is TGTGCCAGTAGTGACCCAGGGGGCGTAGAGGATACGCAGTATTTT.

The chain couples TRBV28 to TRBJ1-3, with D tentatively TRBD1 (6 bases). The CDR3 extends over 16 amino acids. Germline lookup yields CDR1 MDHEN and CDR2 SYDVKM. Trimming shortened V by 6 bases and J by 3 bases, and 18 bases separated the two germline ends. CDR3 sequence reads: CASSPWEGDIGNTIYF. CDR3 nucleotide sequence: TGTGCCAGCAGCCCCTGGGAGGGGGACATTGGAAACACCATATATTTT.

The V and J genes are TRBV9 and TRBJ2-1; the match to TRBD1 covers 10 bases. This CDR3 region has 15 residues. Losses at the gene ends were 0 bases for V and 6 bases for J; bases not matched to a gene: 3. CDR1 and CDR2 from the germline V gene are SGDLS and YYNGEE. Written as DNA, the CDR3 is TGTGCCAGCAGCGTAGATGGACAGGGGGGCAATGAGCAGTTCTTC. Residues: CASSVDGQGGNEQFF.

The chain uses TRBV13 and TRBJ2-2, with D possibly being TRBD2 (7 bases). The CDR3 runs to 14 residues. V was trimmed by 6 bases and J by 6 bases, leaving 14 bases between them. Per germline, CDR1 PRHDT and CDR2 FYEKMQ (reference sequence). CDR3: CASRKAGAAGELFF. CDR3 coding DNA: TGTGCCAGCAGGAAGGCGGGGGCCGCCGGGGAGCTGTTTTTT.

The rearrangement uses TRBV6-4 and TRBJ2-1; D not certain. CDR3 length: 14 amino acids. CDR1 is MRHNA, CDR2 SNTAGT, per germline. Trimming pared 0 bases from V and 6 bases from J, leaving 9 bases between. DNA for the CDR3: TGTGCCAGCAGTGACTCAGGAGAGGTCAATGAGCAGTTCTTC. It yields the protein CASSDSGEVNEQFF.

This clone was recorded only once. V and J are TRBV23-1 and TRBJ2-3, with D possibly being TRBD1 (6 bases). TRBV23-1 is an ORF for which the function is uncertain. Trimming took 6 bases from V and 2 from J, leaving 18 bases between them. The CDR3 sequence is 16 residues long. The CDR3 protein is CASRSWTAFSTDTQYF. In nucleotides, the CDR3 is TGCGCCAGCAGATCCTGGACAGCCTTTTCCACAGATACGCAGTATTTT.

The J gene is TRBJ2-5, the V gene TRBV2; 10 bases map to TRBD2. The J segment lost 1 base and the V segment lost 4 bases, leaving 3 bases of the junction unmatched. This CDR3 spans 15 amino acids. CDR1 and CDR2 from the germline V gene are SNHLY and FYNNEI. The CDR3 DNA reads TGTGCCAGCAGTGCCAGCGGGAGGGCCCAAGAGACCCAGTACTTC. This sequence encodes CASSASGRAQETQYF.